This note documents a single T cell receptor (beta chain) sequence. Its antigen remains unidentified. At one end, the junction sequence differs from germline, possibly due to a read error. This record belongs to a study of CD8 T cells in ankylosing spondylitis. Findings of the study overall: Reportedly, disease-linked clones are significantly enriched in ankylosing spondylitis patients' matched synovial fluid. Reactive arthritis synovial fluid and blood previously showed some of these motif variants. It appeared that ankylosing spondylitis blood was characterized by a TCR beta motif of eight highly homologous variants.

Using quantitative 5'-RACE with molecular barcodes, the authors made TCR beta libraries. In TCRdb, the 5' RACE reads were re-called with MiXCR into one record per CDR3 protein. The repertoire holds hundreds of thousands of distinct CDR3 sequences, with about an eighth as singletons. The length of the CDR3 is 12 residues. Per the germline V gene, CDR1 is MNHNS and CDR2 is SASEGT. The sequence was collected from a male donor with ankylosing spondylitis. This chain connects TRBV6-1 to TRBJ2-1; weak D call: TRBD2 (5 bases). Source material: blood, either unsorted or a sorted T cell fraction (not recorded which). The CDR3 region has the DNA TGTGCCAGCAGTGAACGAAGGGCTAGCCACCGCTTC. Residues: CASSERRASHRF.